This is a list of T cell receptor beta chains from one sample in a study of molecular identifiers for immune sequencing clone quantification. TCRdb analysed the PCR reads with MiXCR anew, one entry per CDR3 protein. The table shows approximately 59,000 distinct CDR3 sequences, with around a sixth occurring only once. The sample comprised naive CD8+ T cells from blood, with Jurkat cell RNA spiked in. These receptors were taken from a human donor in good health. Some libraries in this study had Jurkat cell RNA spiked in. CDR3s include the opening cysteine and the closing phenylalanine or tryptophan. The D gene is left open where the match is weak. Clone size is shown for a subset of rows, as once, few, many or a class of expanded clone.

clone_size: many; j_call: TRBJ2-1; d_call: TRBD2; cdr3_length: 17; v_call: TRBV7-8; cdr3_aa: CASSFQLAGVVYNEQFF; cdr3_nt: TGTGCCAGCAGCTTCCAACTAGCGGGAGTAGTCTACAATGAGCAGTTCTTC
clone_size: NA; j_call: TRBJ2-2; d_call: NA; cdr3_length: 15; v_call: TRBV11-2; cdr3_aa: CASSRRGANTGELFF; cdr3_nt: TGTGCCAGCAGCCGCCGGGGCGCGAACACCGGGGAGCTGTTTTTT
clone_size: NA; j_call: TRBJ1-1; d_call: NA; cdr3_length: 12; v_call: TRBV6-4; cdr3_aa: CATKGGYTEAFF; cdr3_nt: TGTGCCACCAAGGGGGGGTACACTGAAGCTTTCTTT
clone_size: many; j_call: TRBJ1-1; d_call: NA; cdr3_length: 13; v_call: TRBV7-9; cdr3_aa: CASSPSEGSEAFF; cdr3_nt: TGTGCCAGCAGCCCCAGCGAAGGGAGTGAAGCTTTCTTT
clone_size: many; j_call: TRBJ1-2; d_call: NA; cdr3_length: 18; v_call: TRBV21-1; cdr3_aa: CASSKARQQPQSNYGYTF; cdr3_nt: TGTGCCAGCAGCAAAGCCCGCCAGCAACCCCAATCTAACTATGGCTACACCTTC
clone_size: many; j_call: TRBJ1-4; d_call: TRBD1; cdr3_length: 18; v_call: TRBV7-2; cdr3_aa: CASSPPPWQGATNEKLFF; cdr3_nt: TGTGCCAGCAGCCCACCCCCGTGGCAGGGGGCAACTAATGAAAAACTGTTTTTT
clone_size: many; j_call: TRBJ2-7; d_call: NA; cdr3_length: 16; v_call: TRBV4-2; cdr3_aa: CASSQEVGPRIDEQYF; cdr3_nt: TGTGCCAGCAGCCAAGAAGTGGGTCCCCGGATCGACGAGCAGTACTTC
clone_size: many; j_call: TRBJ2-7; d_call: TRBD2; cdr3_length: 15; v_call: TRBV14; cdr3_aa: CASSQGPSGSYEQYF; cdr3_nt: TGTGCCAGCAGCCAAGGCCCTAGCGGGAGCTACGAGCAGTACTTC
clone_size: many; j_call: TRBJ2-3; d_call: TRBD2; cdr3_length: 16; v_call: TRBV6-2/TRBV6-3; cdr3_aa: CASSFLTSGRADTQYF; cdr3_nt: TGTGCCAGCAGTTTCTTGACTAGCGGGAGGGCGGATACGCAGTATTTT
clone_size: NA; j_call: TRBJ1-5; d_call: NA; cdr3_length: 14; v_call: TRBV19; cdr3_aa: CASSMFGFPQPQHF; cdr3_nt: TGTGCCAGTAGTATGTTTGGGTTTCCTCAGCCCCAGCATTTT
clone_size: many; j_call: TRBJ2-5; d_call: TRBD1; cdr3_length: 16; v_call: TRBV7-6; cdr3_aa: CASSLERRQGQESQYF; cdr3_nt: TGTGCCAGCAGCTTAGAGCGGCGACAGGGACAAGAGTCCCAGTACTTC
clone_size: NA; j_call: TRBJ2-7; d_call: NA; cdr3_length: 13; v_call: TRBV20-1; cdr3_aa: CSAADGLGGEQYF; cdr3_nt: TGCAGTGCTGCGGACGGCCTCGGGGGCGAGCAGTACTTC
clone_size: once; j_call: TRBJ1-2; d_call: TRBD1; cdr3_length: 14; v_call: TRBV7-9; cdr3_aa: CASSPDRPNYGYTF; cdr3_nt: TGTGCCAGCAGCCCGGACAGGCCGAACTATGGCTACACCTTC
clone_size: many; j_call: TRBJ1-1; d_call: NA; cdr3_length: 13; v_call: TRBV29-1; cdr3_aa: CSVSGTLNTEAFF; cdr3_nt: TGCAGCGTTAGTGGCACATTGAACACTGAAGCTTTCTTT
clone_size: NA; j_call: TRBJ2-1; d_call: NA; cdr3_length: 15; v_call: TRBV29-1; cdr3_aa: CSVVSRVWSYNEQFF; cdr3_nt: TGCAGCGTTGTATCGCGGGTGTGGTCCTACAATGAGCAGTTCTTC
clone_size: NA; j_call: TRBJ2-3; d_call: TRBD2; cdr3_length: 17; v_call: TRBV27; cdr3_aa: CASSPRSASGITDTQYF; cdr3_nt: TGTGCCAGCAGTCCCCGTAGTGCTAGCGGGATCACAGATACGCAGTATTTT
clone_size: many; j_call: TRBJ2-3; d_call: NA; cdr3_length: 14; v_call: TRBV27; cdr3_aa: CASSLAGGRDTQYF; cdr3_nt: TGTGCCAGCAGTTTAGCCGGGGGGCGAGATACGCAGTATTTT
clone_size: NA; j_call: TRBJ2-3; d_call: NA; cdr3_length: 16; v_call: TRBV27; cdr3_aa: CASSLRPGIYTDTQYF; cdr3_nt: TGTGCCAGCAGTTTGCGTCCAGGAATCTACACAGATACGCAGTATTTT
clone_size: many; j_call: TRBJ2-1; d_call: NA; cdr3_length: 14; v_call: TRBV29-1; cdr3_aa: CSVGLARYYNEQFF; cdr3_nt: TGCAGCGTTGGGCTAGCGCGATATTACAATGAGCAGTTCTTC
clone_size: many; j_call: TRBJ1-5; d_call: NA; cdr3_length: 12; v_call: TRBV27; cdr3_aa: CASSFPGRPQHF; cdr3_nt: TGTGCCAGCAGTTTCCCCGGCCGGCCCCAGCATTTT
clone_size: many; j_call: TRBJ1-2; d_call: NA; cdr3_length: 16; v_call: TRBV13; cdr3_aa: CASSLGRRTENYGYTF; cdr3_nt: TGTGCCAGCAGCTTAGGAAGGAGGACAGAAAACTATGGCTACACCTTC
clone_size: many; j_call: TRBJ1-3; d_call: NA; cdr3_length: 15; v_call: TRBV6-2/TRBV6-3; cdr3_aa: CASTWDRDSGNTIYF; cdr3_nt: TGTGCCAGCACCTGGGACCGCGACTCTGGAAACACCATATATTTT
clone_size: NA; j_call: TRBJ1-3; d_call: NA; cdr3_length: 14; v_call: TRBV15; cdr3_aa: CAASIVTEGNTIYF; cdr3_nt: TGTGCCGCCAGTATCGTGACAGAGGGAAACACCATATATTTT
clone_size: many; j_call: TRBJ1-1; d_call: TRBD1; cdr3_length: 17; v_call: TRBV4-1; cdr3_aa: CASSQRVDRGGNTEAFF; cdr3_nt: TGCGCCAGCAGCCAACGCGTAGACAGGGGTGGAAACACTGAAGCTTTCTTT
clone_size: many; j_call: TRBJ2-3; d_call: TRBD2; cdr3_length: 18; v_call: TRBV7-9; cdr3_aa: CASSSGTSGSWSTDTQYF; cdr3_nt: TGTGCCAGCAGCTCCGGGACTAGCGGGAGCTGGAGCACAGATACGCAGTATTTT
clone_size: many; j_call: TRBJ2-6; d_call: NA; cdr3_length: 16; v_call: TRBV3-1; cdr3_aa: CASSQGRGPGANVLTF; cdr3_nt: TGTGCCAGCAGCCAAGGGAGGGGGCCTGGGGCCAACGTCCTGACTTTC
clone_size: few; j_call: TRBJ2-2; d_call: NA; cdr3_length: 15; v_call: TRBV12-3/TRBV12-4; cdr3_aa: CASGLNRDGAGELFF; cdr3_nt: TGTGCCAGCGGTTTAAATAGGGACGGGGCCGGGGAGCTGTTTTTT
clone_size: few; j_call: TRBJ1-2; d_call: TRBD1; cdr3_length: 17; v_call: TRBV12-3/TRBV12-4; cdr3_aa: CASSSPDRVNKDYGYTF; cdr3_nt: TGTGCCAGCAGTAGCCCGGACAGGGTAAATAAGGACTATGGCTACACCTTC
clone_size: many; j_call: TRBJ2-7; d_call: TRBD1; cdr3_length: 15; v_call: TRBV7-8; cdr3_aa: CASTASGQGADEQYF; cdr3_nt: TGTGCCAGCACCGCATCGGGACAGGGGGCCGACGAGCAGTACTTC
clone_size: NA; j_call: TRBJ1-2; d_call: TRBD1; cdr3_length: 17; v_call: TRBV6-4; cdr3_aa: CASCKGARQGRRYGYTF; cdr3_nt: TGTGCCAGCTGTAAAGGTGCCCGACAGGGCCGACGCTATGGCTACACCTTC
clone_size: many; j_call: TRBJ1-1; d_call: NA; cdr3_length: 13; v_call: TRBV7-9; cdr3_aa: CASSLTHRIEAFF; cdr3_nt: TGTGCCAGCAGCCTAACGCACAGGATTGAAGCTTTCTTT
clone_size: many; j_call: TRBJ2-7; d_call: NA; cdr3_length: 14; v_call: TRBV23-1; cdr3_aa: CASSTGLAKHEQYF; cdr3_nt: TGCGCCAGCAGTACGGGACTCGCCAAGCACGAGCAGTACTTC
clone_size: few; j_call: TRBJ2-5; d_call: NA; cdr3_length: 11; v_call: TRBV7-2; cdr3_aa: CASSSGGTQYF; cdr3_nt: TGTGCCAGCAGCTCCGGGGGGACCCAGTACTTC
clone_size: few; j_call: TRBJ2-2; d_call: TRBD2; cdr3_length: 15; v_call: TRBV7-7; cdr3_aa: CASSLAGRFGGELFF; cdr3_nt: TGTGCTAGCAGCTTAGCGGGCCGGTTCGGCGGGGAGCTGTTTTTT
clone_size: few; j_call: TRBJ2-4; d_call: NA; cdr3_length: 17; v_call: TRBV21-1; cdr3_aa: CASSKAAGALPSNIQYF; cdr3_nt: TGTGCCAGCAGCAAAGCAGCGGGGGCGCTACCTTCAAACATTCAGTACTTC
clone_size: many; j_call: TRBJ1-1; d_call: NA; cdr3_length: 11; v_call: TRBV20-1; cdr3_aa: CSAYRNTEAFF; cdr3_nt: TGCAGTGCTTACAGGAACACTGAAGCTTTCTTT
clone_size: many; j_call: TRBJ2-7; d_call: TRBD1; cdr3_length: 14; v_call: TRBV30; cdr3_aa: CAWSSGQGMDEQYF; cdr3_nt: TGTGCCTGGAGCTCGGGACAGGGAATGGACGAGCAGTACTTC
clone_size: once; j_call: TRBJ2-7; d_call: NA; cdr3_length: 13; v_call: TRBV28; cdr3_aa: CANSSGQNYEQYF; cdr3_nt: TGTGCCAACAGTTCGGGACAAAACTACGAGCAGTACTTC
clone_size: NA; j_call: TRBJ1-1; d_call: NA; cdr3_length: 13; v_call: TRBV14; cdr3_aa: CASSLTMDTEAFF; cdr3_nt: TGTGCCAGCAGCCTAACTATGGACACTGAAGCTTTCTTT
clone_size: few; j_call: TRBJ2-5; d_call: TRBD2; cdr3_length: 16; v_call: TRBV20-1; cdr3_aa: CSASDPLAGDQETQYF; cdr3_nt: TGCAGTGCTAGCGATCCTCTAGCGGGTGATCAAGAGACCCAGTACTTC
clone_size: NA; j_call: TRBJ2-5; d_call: NA; cdr3_length: 10; v_call: TRBV20-1; cdr3_aa: CSATRETQYF; cdr3_nt: TGCAGTGCTACAAGGGAGACCCAGTACTTC
clone_size: many; j_call: TRBJ2-4; d_call: TRBD1; cdr3_length: 13; v_call: TRBV2; cdr3_aa: CASSGTGENIQYF; cdr3_nt: TGTGCCAGCAGCGGGACAGGGGAAAACATTCAGTACTTC
clone_size: once; j_call: TRBJ2-7; d_call: NA; cdr3_length: 17; v_call: TRBV27; cdr3_aa: CASSLLPPVGQPLEQYF; cdr3_nt: TGTGCCAGCAGTCTCCTACCTCCCGTGGGACAACCCCTCGAGCAGTACTTC
clone_size: few; j_call: TRBJ1-4; d_call: NA; cdr3_length: 13; v_call: TRBV7-9; cdr3_aa: CASSLTPNEKLFF; cdr3_nt: TGTGCCAGCAGCCTTACCCCGAATGAAAAACTGTTTTTT
clone_size: NA; j_call: TRBJ2-6; d_call: NA; cdr3_length: 17; v_call: TRBV6-5; cdr3_aa: CASSRGTPSHGASVLTF; cdr3_nt: TGTGCCAGCAGTCGGGGGACCCCGAGCCATGGGGCCAGCGTCCTGACTTTC
clone_size: many; j_call: TRBJ1-2; d_call: NA; cdr3_length: 14; v_call: TRBV29-1; cdr3_aa: CSVEDWQTNYGYTF; cdr3_nt: TGCAGCGTTGAAGATTGGCAGACTAACTATGGCTACACCTTC
clone_size: many; j_call: TRBJ1-1; d_call: NA; cdr3_length: 15; v_call: TRBV12-3/TRBV12-4; cdr3_aa: CASTLIGGSNTEAFF; cdr3_nt: TGTGCCAGCACCCTGATCGGGGGGAGTAACACTGAAGCTTTCTTT
clone_size: NA; j_call: TRBJ2-3; d_call: TRBD1; cdr3_length: 18; v_call: TRBV27; cdr3_aa: CASSNRDRGRGAADTQYF; cdr3_nt: TGTGCCAGCAGTAACCGGGACAGGGGGCGCGGGGCCGCAGATACGCAGTATTTC
clone_size: many; j_call: TRBJ1-5; d_call: NA; cdr3_length: 15; v_call: TRBV28; cdr3_aa: CASNPTDYSNQPQHF; cdr3_nt: TGTGCCAGCAACCCAACCGATTATAGCAATCAGCCCCAGCATTTT
clone_size: many; j_call: TRBJ2-1; d_call: TRBD2; cdr3_length: 14; v_call: TRBV7-3; cdr3_aa: CASSLSGSHFEQFF; cdr3_nt: TGTGCCAGCAGCTTAAGCGGGAGTCACTTTGAGCAGTTCTTC
clone_size: many; j_call: TRBJ2-1; d_call: NA; cdr3_length: 12; v_call: TRBV14; cdr3_aa: CASSPYPHEQFF; cdr3_nt: TGTGCCAGCAGCCCCTACCCGCATGAGCAGTTCTTC
clone_size: many; j_call: TRBJ2-3; d_call: NA; cdr3_length: 16; v_call: TRBV18; cdr3_aa: CASSLPFENSTDTQYF; cdr3_nt: TGTGCCAGCTCACTTCCTTTTGAGAATAGCACAGATACGCAGTATTTT
clone_size: many; j_call: TRBJ2-1; d_call: TRBD2; cdr3_length: 15; v_call: TRBV7-2; cdr3_aa: CASSLVAGAPNEQFF; cdr3_nt: TGTGCCAGCAGCTTAGTAGCGGGGGCCCCGAATGAGCAGTTCTTC
clone_size: many; j_call: TRBJ2-7; d_call: NA; cdr3_length: 16; v_call: TRBV19; cdr3_aa: CASSIGPTLAPYEQYF; cdr3_nt: TGTGCCAGTAGTATCGGACCTACCCTTGCCCCCTACGAGCAGTACTTC
clone_size: many; j_call: TRBJ2-7; d_call: NA; cdr3_length: 16; v_call: TRBV5-5; cdr3_aa: CASSFLMSSGAYEQYF; cdr3_nt: TGTGCCAGCAGCTTTCTTATGTCGTCGGGGGCATACGAGCAGTACTTC
clone_size: NA; j_call: TRBJ1-6; d_call: TRBD1; cdr3_length: 14; v_call: TRBV11-2; cdr3_aa: CASSRGQGPPNLHF; cdr3_nt: TGTGCCAGCAGCCGGGGACAGGGGCCCCCCAACCTCCACTTT
clone_size: few; j_call: TRBJ2-1; d_call: TRBD1; cdr3_length: 14; v_call: TRBV10-3; cdr3_aa: CAIMTGESYNEQFF; cdr3_nt: TGTGCCATCATGACAGGGGAGTCCTACAATGAGCAGTTCTTC